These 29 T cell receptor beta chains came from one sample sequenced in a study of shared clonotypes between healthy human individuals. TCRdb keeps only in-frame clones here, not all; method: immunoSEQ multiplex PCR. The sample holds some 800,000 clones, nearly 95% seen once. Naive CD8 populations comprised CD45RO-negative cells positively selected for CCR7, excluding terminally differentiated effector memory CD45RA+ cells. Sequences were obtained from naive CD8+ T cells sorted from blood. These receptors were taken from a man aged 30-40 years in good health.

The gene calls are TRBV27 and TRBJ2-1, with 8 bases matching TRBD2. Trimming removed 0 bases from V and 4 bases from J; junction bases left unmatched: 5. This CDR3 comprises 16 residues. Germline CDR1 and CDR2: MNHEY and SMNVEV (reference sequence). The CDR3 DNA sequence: TGTGCCAGCAGTTTATCTTCCGGGAGGGTGTACAATGAGCAGTTCTTC. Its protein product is CASSLSSGRVYNEQFF.

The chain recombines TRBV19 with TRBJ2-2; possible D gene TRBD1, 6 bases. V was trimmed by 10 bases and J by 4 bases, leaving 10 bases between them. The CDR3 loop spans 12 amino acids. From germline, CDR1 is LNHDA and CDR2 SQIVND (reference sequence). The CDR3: CATWTVTGELFF. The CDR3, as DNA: TGTGCCACGTGGACAGTCACCGGGGAGCTGTTTTTT.

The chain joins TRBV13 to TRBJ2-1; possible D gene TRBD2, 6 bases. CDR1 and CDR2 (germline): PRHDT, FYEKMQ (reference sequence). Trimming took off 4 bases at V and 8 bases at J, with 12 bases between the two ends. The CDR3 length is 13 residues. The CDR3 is CASSYRDLDEQFF. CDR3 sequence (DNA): TGTGCCAGCAGCTACCGGGACTTGGATGAGCAGTTCTTC.

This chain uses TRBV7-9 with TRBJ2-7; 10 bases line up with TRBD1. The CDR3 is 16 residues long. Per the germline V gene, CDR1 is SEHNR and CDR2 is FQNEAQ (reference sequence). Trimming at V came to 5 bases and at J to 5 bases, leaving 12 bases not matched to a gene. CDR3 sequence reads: CASSHTVGTGVHEQYF. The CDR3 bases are TGTGCCAGCAGCCATACAGTCGGGACAGGGGTCCACGAGCAGTACTTC.

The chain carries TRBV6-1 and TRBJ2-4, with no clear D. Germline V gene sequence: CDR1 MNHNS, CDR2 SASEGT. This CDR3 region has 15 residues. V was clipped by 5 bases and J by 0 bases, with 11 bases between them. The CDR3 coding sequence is TGTGCCAGCAGTCCCCCGTCTCTAGCCAAAAACATTCAGTACTTC. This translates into CASSPPSLAKNIQYF.

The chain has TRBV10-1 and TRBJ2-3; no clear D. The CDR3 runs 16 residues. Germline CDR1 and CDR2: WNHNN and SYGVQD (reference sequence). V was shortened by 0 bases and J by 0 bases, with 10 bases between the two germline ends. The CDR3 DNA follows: TGCGCCAGCAGTGAGTCAAGTACCCGAAGCACAGATACGCAGTATTTT. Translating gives CASSESSTRSTDTQYF.

The CDR3 is CASGSHLNTEAFF. The CDR3 DNA is TGTGCCAGCGGCTCTCATCTGAACACTGAAGCTTTCTTT. This chain links TRBV6-5 with TRBJ1-1; D call uncertain. The CDR3 runs to 13 residues. In germline, CDR1 is MNHEY, CDR2 SVGAGI. Trimming pared 8 bases from V and 0 bases from J, leaving 10 bases between.

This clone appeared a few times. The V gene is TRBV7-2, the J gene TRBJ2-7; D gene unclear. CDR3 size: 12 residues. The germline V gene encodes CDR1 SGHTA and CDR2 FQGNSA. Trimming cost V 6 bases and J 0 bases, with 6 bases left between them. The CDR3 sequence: CASSESSYEQYF. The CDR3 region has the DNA TGTGCCAGCAGTGAAAGCTCCTACGAGCAGTACTTC.

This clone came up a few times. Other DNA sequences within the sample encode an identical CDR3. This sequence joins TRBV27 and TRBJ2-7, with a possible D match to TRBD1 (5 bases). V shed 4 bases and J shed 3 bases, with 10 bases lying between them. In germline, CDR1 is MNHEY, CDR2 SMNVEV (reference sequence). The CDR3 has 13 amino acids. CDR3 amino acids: CASSWGTNYEQYF. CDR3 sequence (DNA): TGTGCCAGCAGTTGGGGCACAAACTACGAGCAGTACTTC.

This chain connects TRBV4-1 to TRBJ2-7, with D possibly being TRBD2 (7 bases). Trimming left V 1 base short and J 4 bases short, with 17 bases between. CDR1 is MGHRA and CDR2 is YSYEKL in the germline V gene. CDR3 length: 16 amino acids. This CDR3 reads CASSQVGTREGYEQYF. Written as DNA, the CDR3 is TGCGCCAGCAGCCAAGTTGGGACAAGGGAGGGTTACGAGCAGTACTTC.

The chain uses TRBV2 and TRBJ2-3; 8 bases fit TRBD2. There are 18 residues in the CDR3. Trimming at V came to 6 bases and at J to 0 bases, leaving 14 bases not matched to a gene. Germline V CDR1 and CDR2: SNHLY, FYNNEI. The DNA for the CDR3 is TGTGCCAGCAGGCCTGTAGCGGGGCATTTTCCAAGCACAGATACGCAGTATTTT. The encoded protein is CASRPVAGHFPSTDTQYF.

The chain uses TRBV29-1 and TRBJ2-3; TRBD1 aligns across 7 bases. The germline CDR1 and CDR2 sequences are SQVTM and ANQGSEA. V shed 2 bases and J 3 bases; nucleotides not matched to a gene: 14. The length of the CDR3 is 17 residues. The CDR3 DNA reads TGCAGCGTTGAAAGATCTTTGACAGGGTTATTTACAGATACGCAGTATTTT. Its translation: CSVERSLTGLFTDTQYF.

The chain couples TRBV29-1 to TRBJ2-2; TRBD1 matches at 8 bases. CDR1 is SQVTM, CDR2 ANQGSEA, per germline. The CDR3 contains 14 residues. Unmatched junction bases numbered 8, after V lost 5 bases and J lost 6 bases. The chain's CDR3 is CSVKGQVSSGELFF. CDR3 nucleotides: TGCAGCGTTAAGGGACAGGTTTCGTCCGGGGAGCTGTTTTTT.

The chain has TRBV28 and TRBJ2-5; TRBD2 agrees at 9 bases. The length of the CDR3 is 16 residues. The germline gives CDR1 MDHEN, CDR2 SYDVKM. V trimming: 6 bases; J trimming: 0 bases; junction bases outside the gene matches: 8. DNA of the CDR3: TGTGCCAGCAGCCCAGAACTAGCGGGCGACCAAGAGACCCAGTACTTC. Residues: CASSPELAGDQETQYF.

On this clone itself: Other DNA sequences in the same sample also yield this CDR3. This CDR3 reads CASSPSSYNEQFF. CDR3 bases: TGTGCCAGCAGCCCGAGCTCCTACAATGAGCAGTTCTTC. The chain is built from TRBV5-4 and TRBJ2-1; D is unresolved. There are 13 residues in the CDR3. Germline V CDR1 and CDR2: SGHNT, YYREEE (reference sequence). The ends were cut back, 4 bases at V and 0 bases at J, with 5 bases in the middle.

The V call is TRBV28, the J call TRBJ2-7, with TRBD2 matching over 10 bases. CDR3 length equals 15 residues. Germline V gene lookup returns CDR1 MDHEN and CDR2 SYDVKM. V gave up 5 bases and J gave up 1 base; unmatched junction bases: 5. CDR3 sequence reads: CASSQGLAVSYEQYF. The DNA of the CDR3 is TGTGCCAGCAGTCAAGGACTAGCGGTATCCTACGAGCAGTACTTC.

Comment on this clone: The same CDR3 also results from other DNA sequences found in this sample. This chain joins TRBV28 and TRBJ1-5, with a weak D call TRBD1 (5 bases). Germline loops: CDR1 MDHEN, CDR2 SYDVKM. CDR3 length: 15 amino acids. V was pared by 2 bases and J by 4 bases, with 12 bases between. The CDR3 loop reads CASSLGGLGNQPQHF. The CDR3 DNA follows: TGTGCCAGCAGTTTAGGGGGGTTGGGGAATCAGCCCCAGCATTTT.

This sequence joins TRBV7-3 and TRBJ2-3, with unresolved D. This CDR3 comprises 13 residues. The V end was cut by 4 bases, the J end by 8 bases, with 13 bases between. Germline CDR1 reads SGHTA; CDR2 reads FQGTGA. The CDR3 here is CASSSQTGSTQYF. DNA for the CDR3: TGTGCCAGCAGCTCTCAGACCGGGTCTACGCAGTATTTT. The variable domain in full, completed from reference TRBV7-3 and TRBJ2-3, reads GAGVSQTPSNKVTEKGKYVELRCDPISGHTALYWYRQSLGQGPEFLIYFQGTGAADDSGLPNDRFFAVRPEGSVSTLKIQRTERGDSAVYLCASSSQTGSTQYFGPGTRLTVL.

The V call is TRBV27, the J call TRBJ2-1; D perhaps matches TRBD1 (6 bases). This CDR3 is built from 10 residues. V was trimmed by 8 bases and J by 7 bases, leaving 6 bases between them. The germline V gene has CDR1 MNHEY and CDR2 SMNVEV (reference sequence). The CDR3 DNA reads TGTGCCAGCCAGGGGAATGAGCAGTTCTTC. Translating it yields CASQGNEQFF.

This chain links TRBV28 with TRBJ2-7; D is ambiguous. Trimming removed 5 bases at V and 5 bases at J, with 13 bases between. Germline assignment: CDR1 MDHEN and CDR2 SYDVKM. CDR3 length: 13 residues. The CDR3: CASSQLQSHEQYF. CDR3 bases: TGTGCCAGCAGTCAATTACAGAGCCACGAGCAGTACTTC.

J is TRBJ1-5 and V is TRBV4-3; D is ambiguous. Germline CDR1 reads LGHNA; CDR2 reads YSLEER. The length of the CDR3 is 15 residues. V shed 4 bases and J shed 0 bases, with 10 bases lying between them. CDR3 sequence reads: CASSLGVHSNQPQHF. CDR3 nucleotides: TGCGCCAGCAGCCTAGGTGTCCATAGCAATCAGCCCCAGCATTTT.

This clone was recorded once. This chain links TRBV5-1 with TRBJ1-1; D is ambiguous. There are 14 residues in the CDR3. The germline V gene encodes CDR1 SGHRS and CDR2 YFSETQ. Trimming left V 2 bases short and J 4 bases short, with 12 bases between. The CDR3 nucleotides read TGCGCCAGCAGCTTTCCTGGATCGGGCACTGAAGCTTTCTTT. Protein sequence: CASSFPGSGTEAFF.

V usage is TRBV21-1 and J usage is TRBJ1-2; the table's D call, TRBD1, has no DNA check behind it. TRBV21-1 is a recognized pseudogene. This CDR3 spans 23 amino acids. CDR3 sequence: CASSKEQLLCTSTGTGRNYGYTF. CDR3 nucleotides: TGTGCCAGCAGCAAAGAGCAGCTGCTATGCACCTCAACCGGGACAGGGCGAAACTATGGCTACACCTTC.

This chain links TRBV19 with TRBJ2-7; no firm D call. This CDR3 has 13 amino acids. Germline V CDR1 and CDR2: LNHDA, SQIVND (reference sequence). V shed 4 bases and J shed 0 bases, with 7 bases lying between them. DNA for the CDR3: TGTGCCAGTAGTACAGTAGCCTCCTACGAGCAGTACTTC. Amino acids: CASSTVASYEQYF.

The CDR3 region has the DNA TGTGCCAGCAGCGTCAGACAGACCGGGGAGCTGTTTTTT. Translated, it gives CASSVRQTGELFF. The chain is built from TRBV9 and TRBJ2-2, with D tentatively TRBD1 (5 bases). Germline-derived CDR1 and CDR2 are SGDLS and YYNGEE. This CDR3 has 13 amino acids. Between the trimmed V and J ends, which lost 2 bases and 5 bases, there was a span of 7 bases.

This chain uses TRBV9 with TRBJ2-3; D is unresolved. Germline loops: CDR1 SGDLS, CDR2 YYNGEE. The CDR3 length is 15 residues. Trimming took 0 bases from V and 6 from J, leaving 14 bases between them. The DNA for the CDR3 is TGTGCCAGCAGCGTAGAACGCATCAGCCGGGATACGCAGTATTTT. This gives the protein CASSVERISRDTQYF.

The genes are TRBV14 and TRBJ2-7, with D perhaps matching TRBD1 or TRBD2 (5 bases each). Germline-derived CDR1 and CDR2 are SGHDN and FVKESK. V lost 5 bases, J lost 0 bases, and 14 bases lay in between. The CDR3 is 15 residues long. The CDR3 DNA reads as TGTGCCAGCAGCGTCCGGGGACGTGGCTCCTACGAGCAGTACTTC. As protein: CASSVRGRGSYEQYF.

CDR3 DNA sequence: TGTGCCAGCAGCCAAGAAGGACTAGCGGGGGGCATTCAGTACTTC. Its protein product is CASSQEGLAGGIQYF. The chain combines TRBV14 with TRBJ2-4; TRBD2 aligns across 14 bases. This CDR3 has 15 residues. The V segment lost 0 bases and the J segment 9 bases; nucleotides outside the gene matches: 1. Germline V gene lookup returns CDR1 SGHDN and CDR2 FVKESK.

CDR3 loop: CASLLAGDPRNEQFF. The CDR3, as DNA: TGCGCCAGCTTGCTAGCGGGAGACCCTCGGAATGAGCAGTTCTTC. This sequence joins TRBV10-2 and TRBJ2-1; 10 positions match TRBD2. J lost 7 bases, V lost 8 bases, and 11 bases had no gene match. The CDR3 is 15 residues long. CDR1 is WSHSY and CDR2 is SAAADI in the germline V gene.